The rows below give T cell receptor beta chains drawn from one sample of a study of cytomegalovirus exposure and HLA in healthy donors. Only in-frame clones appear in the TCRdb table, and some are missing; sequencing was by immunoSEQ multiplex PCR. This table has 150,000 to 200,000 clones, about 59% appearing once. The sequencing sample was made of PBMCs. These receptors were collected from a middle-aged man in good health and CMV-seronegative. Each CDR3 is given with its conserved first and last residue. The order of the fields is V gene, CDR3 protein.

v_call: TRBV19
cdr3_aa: CASREGIGLANTGELFF

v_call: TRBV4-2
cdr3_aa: CASSHRKRNEQFF

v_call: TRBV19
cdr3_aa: CASSTLSYNEQFF

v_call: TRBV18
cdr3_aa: CASSPPGGTYNEQFF

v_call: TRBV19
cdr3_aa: CASRLAAGYTGELFF

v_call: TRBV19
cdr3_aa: CASSRRESTGELFF

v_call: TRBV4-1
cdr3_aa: CASSRGLAGGFEQYF

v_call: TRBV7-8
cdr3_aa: CASSLPGTSDTDTQYF

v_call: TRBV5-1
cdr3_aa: CASSLVGLSYEQYF

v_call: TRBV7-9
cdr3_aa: CASSPRELLYEQYF

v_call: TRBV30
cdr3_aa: CAWSSGYQETQYF

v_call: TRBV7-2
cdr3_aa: CASSSGGQGGLYTQYF

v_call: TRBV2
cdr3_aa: CASRARMNTEAFF

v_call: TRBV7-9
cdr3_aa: CASSTRTADNEQFF

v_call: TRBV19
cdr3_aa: CASSIAGTANTEAFF

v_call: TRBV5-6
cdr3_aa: CASSLVTPGEQYF

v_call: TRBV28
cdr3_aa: CASSLFRGQSSYEQYF

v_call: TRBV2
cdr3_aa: CAGSGTVNEQFF

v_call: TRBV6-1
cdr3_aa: CASSHSYEQYF